One and the same sample provided the 3 T cell receptor beta chains below, sequenced in a study of T cells in Graves' hyperthyroidism and ophthalmopathy. The source material, RNA transcripts, was used to amplify TCR beta CDR3 regions. Researchers ran a first-round RT-PCR on the TCR CDR3 using the HTBI primer set. TCRdb processed the multiplex PCR reads anew with MiXCR; each CDR3 protein has one entry. The sample lists hundreds of thousands of distinct CDR3 sequences; 11% to 15% were seen once. Sequenced input: blood. The receptors shown here come from a woman aged 18-29 years with Graves' hyperthyroidism.

This clonotype was recorded at least ten times. This chain joins TRBV20-1 and TRBJ2-3; 7 bases match TRBD2. This CDR3 spans 13 amino acids. Germline loops: CDR1 DFQATT, CDR2 SNEGSKA (reference sequence). Losses at the gene ends were 6 bases for V and 1 base for J; bases not matched to a gene: 4. This CDR3 reads CSAGRDGTDTQYF. The CDR3 nucleotides read TGCAGTGCGGGGAGGGACGGCACAGATACGCAGTATTTT.

Turning to this clonotype: A single base separates this from a much larger clone, so it may be a read error. The chain links TRBV7-8 to TRBJ2-5; the D is unclear. The CDR3 is made up of 12 amino acids. Per germline, CDR1 SGHVS and CDR2 FQNEAQ. The V gene lost 7 bases and the J gene lost 1 base, with 7 bases spanning the gap. CDR3 sequence reads: CASNRPQETQYF. Written as DNA, the CDR3 is TGTGCCAGCAATCGACCCCAAGAGACCCAGTACTTC.

This rearrangement joins TRBV7-2 to TRBJ2-2; 10 nucleotides align to TRBD1. The CDR3 is made up of 15 amino acids. J lost 2 bases, V lost 6 bases, and 3 bases had no gene match. The germline CDR1 and CDR2 sequences are SGHTA and FQGNSA. CDR3 in DNA: TGTGCCAGCAGACTGACAGGGGGCAACACCGGGGAGCTGTTTTTT. As protein: CASRLTGGNTGELFF.